Each of the 10 T cell receptor beta chains below was sequenced from the same sample in a study of blood T cell repertoires in COVID-19. This table comes from immunoSEQ multiplex PCR, and its TCRdb copy is limited to in-frame clones, with some not included. The table records roughly 180,000 clones, approximately 80% of them present only once. The sequenced sample was PBMCs or T cells enriched from blood (not recorded which). Every receptor here comes from an older woman who had recovered from COVID-19.

The chain couples TRBV27 to TRBJ1-6; D possibly corresponds to TRBD1 (6 bases). The CDR3 spans 16 residues. Trimming took off 7 bases at V and 0 bases at J, with 13 bases between the two ends. Germline CDR1 reads MNHEY; CDR2 reads SMNVEV (reference sequence). Written as DNA, the CDR3 is TGTGCCAGCAAGAGGGACATAAGCTCCTATAATTCACCCCTCCACTTT. Translated, it gives CASKRDISSYNSPLHF.

V is TRBV5-6 and J is TRBJ1-1; D gene unclear. The length of the CDR3 is 14 residues. Trimming removed 5 bases from V and 1 base from J, with 12 bases in between. Germline V gene data show CDR1 as SGHDT and CDR2 as YYEEEE. In DNA form, the CDR3 reads TGTGCCAGCAGTCAAGAGCCGGGGAACACTGAAGCTTTCTTT. Translated: CASSQEPGNTEAFF. Complete variable domain (other parts from reference TRBV5-6 and TRBJ1-1): DAGVTQSPTHLIKTRGQQVTLRCSPKSGHDTVSWYQQALGQGPQFIFQYYEEEERQRGNFPDRFSGHQFPNYSSELNVNALLLGDSALYLCASSQEPGNTEAFFGQGTRLTVV.

The V and J genes are TRBV7-2 and TRBJ2-5, with TRBD2 identical over 15 bases. The length of the CDR3 is 17 residues. The junction had 7 bases not matched to a gene; V was cut back by 3 bases and J by 5 bases. Germline loops: CDR1 SGHTA, CDR2 FQGNSA. The CDR3 loop reads CASSFGLAGGFGETQYF. CDR3 in DNA: TGTGCCAGCAGCTTCGGACTAGCGGGAGGGTTTGGGGAGACCCAGTACTTC.

This sequence joins TRBV7-9 and TRBJ2-5; weak D call: TRBD1 (6 bases). Looked up from germline, CDR1 is SEHNR and CDR2 is FQNEAQ (reference sequence). This CDR3 is 16 amino acids long. The V and J ends lost 3 bases and 2 bases respectively, with 16 bases between them. CDR3 in amino acids: CASSFPIGGSQETQYF. CDR3 bases: TGTGCCAGCAGCTTCCCGATAGGGGGATCGCAAGAGACCCAGTACTTC.

This clone has a handful of counts. V and J are TRBV3-1 (or the pseudogene TRBV3-2) and TRBJ1-2; unclear D gene. The CDR3 has 13 residues. Trimming took 1 base from V and 4 from J, leaving 7 bases between them. Germline CDR1 is LGHDT and CDR2 is YNNKEL (reference sequence). CDR3 region: CASSQASSYGYTF. The CDR3 DNA follows: TGTGCCAGCAGCCAAGCATCATCCTATGGCTACACCTTC.

This clone was seen more than once but under ten times. J is TRBJ1-1 and V is TRBV30; weak D call: TRBD1 (5 bases). V was clipped by 7 bases and J by 4 bases, with 13 bases between them. Germline CDR1 GTSNPN, CDR2 SVGIG (reference sequence). CDR3 length equals 12 residues. In DNA, the CDR3 is TGTGCCTTCCAAGCGGGGGGCACTGAAGCTTTCTTT. It is translated as CAFQAGGTEAFF.

The V and J genes are TRBV2 and TRBJ1-5; D is undetermined. V lost 2 bases and J 4 bases, leaving 9 bases between the germline ends. Germline lookup yields CDR1 SNHLY and CDR2 FYNNEI. The CDR3 totals 14 residues. DNA for the CDR3: TGTGCCAGCAGTGAATTGAGCTTTAATCAGCCCCAGCATTTT. Amino acids: CASSELSFNQPQHF.

V usage is TRBV10-2 and J usage is TRBJ1-5, with no clear D. With 0 bases removed from V and 2 bases from J, the gap between germline ends came to 8 bases. The germline CDR1 and CDR2 sequences are WSHSY and SAAADI. The CDR3 has 15 residues. CDR3 loop: CASSESAGGNQPQHF. Written as DNA, the CDR3 is TGCGCCAGCAGTGAGTCTGCGGGTGGCAATCAGCCCCAGCATTTT.

The chain uses TRBV6-5 and TRBJ2-5; perhaps TRBD2 as D (6 bases). V was shortened by 0 bases and J by 7 bases, with 9 bases between the two germline ends. CDR3 length: 13 residues. Germline V lookup: CDR1 MNHEY, CDR2 SVGAGI. This CDR3 is CASSYSWEATQYF. The CDR3 DNA sequence: TGTGCCAGCAGTTACTCCTGGGAGGCGACCCAGTACTTC.

The chain employs TRBV5-1 and TRBJ1-6; the match to TRBD1 covers 8 bases. Looked up from germline, CDR1 is SGHRS and CDR2 is YFSETQ. J gave up 10 bases and V 0 bases, and 3 bases lay outside the gene matches. This CDR3 is 14 amino acids long. CDR3: CASSLDRGGSPLHF. The CDR3 DNA reads TGCGCCAGCAGCTTGGACAGGGGGGGGTCACCCCTCCACTTT.